This entry lists 9 T cell receptor beta chains sequenced from one sample in a study of T-cell memory formation after mild COVID-19. TCRdb analysed the 5' RACE reads with MiXCR anew, one entry per CDR3 protein. The sample shows about 610,000 distinct CDR3 sequences, 15% to 20% of them seen only once. Sequencing was performed on PBMCs or a T cell subset sorted from them (not recorded which). Receptor source: an adult woman who had mild COVID-19 (a few samples of this study predate the infection). Cell type and time point are not known.

This clonotype was counted only a few times. The chain uses TRBV7-2 and TRBJ2-3, with 10 bases that match TRBD2. V shed 5 bases, J shed 5 bases, and the junction held 10 bases outside the gene matches. Germline V gene lookup returns CDR1 SGHTA and CDR2 FQGNSA. The CDR3 contains 16 residues. In DNA, the CDR3 is TGTGCCAGCAGCCCCGGAGGAGCGGGAGGGAAAGATACGCAGTATTTT. As protein: CASSPGGAGGKDTQYF.

This clonotype was detected a few times. The V and J genes are TRBV10-3 and TRBJ1-1; D is perhaps TRBD1 (5 bases). Trimming left V 5 bases short and J 2 bases short, with 9 bases between. This CDR3 has 13 amino acids. Per germline, CDR1 ENHRY and CDR2 SYGVKD. CDR3 bases: TGTGCCATCAGTCCGGGGGAAAACACTGAAGCTTTCTTT. It specifies CAISPGENTEAFF.

This clonotype was seen only a few times. The J gene is TRBJ2-5, the V gene TRBV7-2; 8 nucleotides match TRBD2. V trimming: 5 bases; J trimming: 1 base; junction bases outside the gene matches: 9. CDR1 is SGHTA and CDR2 is FQGNSA in the germline V gene. The CDR3 runs to 16 residues. As DNA, the CDR3 is TGTGCCAGCAGCCCGGGGGGCGGGAGGTCCCAAGAGACCCAGTACTTC. Encoded protein: CASSPGGGRSQETQYF.

This clonotype came up many times. The rearrangement joins TRBV6-5 to TRBJ2-1; 7 bases fit TRBD2. The V and J ends lost 5 bases and 0 bases, in that order; junction bases with no gene match: 7. CDR3 length equals 16 residues. Germline assignment: CDR1 MNHEY and CDR2 SVGAGI. The CDR3: CASSPLGGSSYNEQFF. CDR3 sequence (DNA): TGTGCCAGCAGTCCCTTGGGGGGGAGCTCCTACAATGAGCAGTTCTTC.

The chain combines TRBV5-1 with TRBJ1-3; TRBD1 is a possible D gene (6 bases). From germline, CDR1 is SGHRS and CDR2 YFSETQ. The V end was cut by 0 bases, the J end by 3 bases, with 13 bases between. The CDR3 consists of 16 residues. CDR3 residues: CASSLVTGAFGNTIYF. DNA of the CDR3: TGCGCCAGCAGCTTGGTTACGGGGGCGTTTGGAAACACCATATATTTT.

In its sample, this clonotype was seen a few times. The chain uses TRBV27 and TRBJ2-7; 12 bases agree with TRBD2. The CDR3 is 18 residues long. With 5 bases clipped from V and 4 bases from J, the junction kept 15 bases outside the gene matches. Per the germline V gene, CDR1 is MNHEY and CDR2 is SMNVEV (reference sequence). The chain's CDR3 is CASSPQGYLAGGEYEQYF. The CDR3 coding sequence is TGTGCCAGCAGTCCACAGGGGTATCTAGCGGGAGGGGAATACGAGCAGTACTTC.

In this sample, this clonotype turned up a few times. The chain joins TRBV29-1 to TRBJ2-7, with D possibly matching TRBD2 (7 bases). V lost 4 bases and J 3 bases, leaving 13 bases between the germline ends. The length of the CDR3 is 13 residues. The germline V gene has CDR1 SQVTM and CDR2 ANQGSEA. The CDR3 loop is CSVAGGQSYEQYF. For the CDR3, the DNA is TGCAGCGTTGCGGGGGGACAAAGCTACGAGCAGTACTTC.

This clonotype has more than one count but fewer than ten. The chain couples TRBV11-3 to TRBJ2-5, with D unclear. The CDR3 consists of 16 residues. Trimming pared 6 bases from V and 0 bases from J, leaving 17 bases between. Germline CDR1 is SGHNT and CDR2 is YENEEA. The CDR3: CASSFGLGWDQETQYF. CDR3 coding DNA: TGTGCCAGCAGTTTTGGCCTAGGGTGGGACCAAGAGACCCAGTACTTC.

This clonotype has a handful of counts. The J gene is TRBJ2-4, the V gene TRBV20-1; 11 bases align to TRBD1. The CDR3 totals 13 residues. V lost 6 bases and J lost 9; bases outside the gene matches: 7. Germline assignment: CDR1 DFQATT and CDR2 SNEGSKA (reference sequence). The CDR3 sequence: CSAGTGGYSIQYF. CDR3 DNA sequence: TGCAGTGCGGGGACAGGGGGGTATAGCATTCAGTACTTC.